This T cell receptor (beta chain) derives from a study of blood T cell repertoires in COVID-19. CDR3 size: 14 residues. Trimming pared 3 bases from V and 0 bases from J, leaving 7 bases between. From germline, CDR1 is LNHDA and CDR2 SQIVND (reference sequence). Sequencing used immunoSEQ multiplex PCR; TCRdb keeps in-frame clones, though not all of them. The sample carries approximately 180,000 clones, 87% recorded once. The sequenced sample consisted of peripheral blood. This clonotype was sampled from a woman aged 50 to 60 with acute or convalescent COVID-19. The chain carries TRBV19 and TRBJ2-3, with D unclear. CDR3 loop: CASSMGFSTDTQYF. In DNA form, the CDR3 reads TGTGCCAGTAGTATGGGCTTTAGCACAGATACGCAGTATTTT.